The next 21 T cell receptor beta chains were all read from a single sample in a study of blood T cell repertoires in COVID-19. Profiled with immunoSEQ multiplex PCR; TCRdb holds only in-frame clones, not every one. Of 310,000 or so clones listed, about nine tenths are singletons. The sample consisted of peripheral blood. These receptors came from a man in his fifties or sixties with active or convalescent COVID-19.

This sequence joins TRBV19 and TRBJ1-5; 7 nucleotides align to TRBD1. CDR1 is LNHDA and CDR2 is SQIVND in the germline V gene (reference sequence). The junction had 3 bases not matched to a gene; V was cut back by 6 bases and J by 1 base. This CDR3 spans 14 amino acids. Here the CDR3 reads CASSPQGSNQPQHF. The CDR3, as DNA: TGTGCCAGTAGCCCACAGGGGAGCAATCAGCCCCAGCATTTT.

The chain uses TRBV6-4 and TRBJ1-4, with D maybe TRBD1 (5 bases). The CDR3 consists of 17 residues. Germline V lookup: CDR1 MRHNA, CDR2 SNTAGT. V gave up 3 bases and J gave up 0 bases, with 14 bases separating them. The CDR3 reads CASSEGAFGPTNEKLFF. DNA of the CDR3: TGTGCCAGCAGTGAAGGGGCATTCGGGCCAACTAATGAAAAACTGTTTTTT.

V usage is TRBV5-1 and J usage is TRBJ2-7; 8 bases align to TRBD2. The CDR3 is 15 residues long. Per the germline V gene, CDR1 is SGHRS and CDR2 is YFSETQ. Losses at the gene ends were 0 bases for V and 3 bases for J; bases not matched to a gene: 5. The CDR3 sequence is CASSLAEAGDYEQYF. The DNA for the CDR3 is TGCGCCAGCAGCTTGGCCGAAGCGGGAGACTACGAGCAGTACTTC.

A single count supports this clone. The CDR3 protein is CASSMGQEQETQYF. The CDR3 coding sequence is TGTGCCAGCTCCATGGGACAGGAACAAGAGACCCAGTACTTC. V is TRBV18 and J is TRBJ2-5; the match to TRBD1 covers 8 bases. The V gene's germline CDR1 is KGHSH and CDR2 LQKENI. This CDR3 is 14 amino acids long. Germline trimming cut 6 bases from V and 2 bases from J; bases unmatched to any gene: 5.

The chain couples TRBV5-6 to TRBJ2-2; D is perhaps TRBD1 (6 bases). With 2 bases removed from V and 7 bases from J, the gap between germline ends came to 18 bases. CDR1 is SGHDT and CDR2 is YYEEEE in the germline V gene. The CDR3 has 16 amino acids. This chain's CDR3 is CASSLRYRASIGELFF. In DNA form, the CDR3 reads TGTGCCAGCAGCTTAAGGTACAGGGCCTCGATCGGGGAGCTGTTTTTT.

This chain joins TRBV6-6 and TRBJ1-4, with D possibly TRBD1 on 6 matching bases. This CDR3 is built from 15 residues. The V and J ends lost 5 bases and 7 bases respectively, with 17 bases between them. Germline CDR1 is MNHNY and CDR2 is SVGAGI (reference sequence). The CDR3 here is CASSPGSRGREKLFF. The CDR3 region has the DNA TGTGCCAGCAGTCCAGGATCCAGGGGACGTGAAAAACTGTTTTTT.

The rearrangement links TRBV5-1 to TRBJ1-2, with D perhaps matching TRBD1 (6 bases). This CDR3 has 13 residues. Trimming pared 2 bases from V and 8 bases from J, leaving 13 bases between. Germline-derived CDR1 and CDR2 are SGHRS and YFSETQ. The CDR3 coding sequence is TGCGCCAGCAGCTTTGGAACAGGGAACGGCTACACCTTC. It specifies CASSFGTGNGYTF. Together with reference TRBV5-1 and TRBJ1-2, the CDR3 gives the full variable domain: KAGVTQTPRYLIKTRGQQVTLSCSPISGHRSVSWYQQTPGQGLQFLFEYFSETQRNKGNFPGRFSGRQFSNSRSEMNVSTLELGDSALYLCASSFGTGNGYTFGSGTRLTVV.

The V gene is TRBV15, the J gene TRBJ2-5; no firm D call. The length of the CDR3 is 13 residues. The V end lost 1 base, the J end lost 3 bases, and 6 bases lay between the germline ends. CDR1 and CDR2 from the germline V gene are LNHNV and YYDKDF (reference sequence). The CDR3 protein is CATSRVQEETQYF. The CDR3 nucleotides read TGTGCCACCAGCAGAGTTCAGGAAGAGACCCAGTACTTC.

The chain carries TRBV7-9 and TRBJ1-2, with a weak D call TRBD1 (5 bases). CDR3 length: 12 amino acids. CDR1 and CDR2 from the germline V gene are SEHNR and FQNEAQ (reference sequence). The ends were cut back, 3 bases at V and 6 bases at J, with 8 bases in the middle. CDR3 amino acids: CASSFRGDGYTF. CDR3 coding DNA: TGTGCCAGCAGCTTTCGGGGGGATGGCTACACCTTC.

The chain carries TRBV6-6 and TRBJ1-2; weak D call: TRBD1 (6 bases). In germline, CDR1 is MNHNY, CDR2 SVGAGI (reference sequence). This CDR3 has 15 amino acids. V was pared by 0 bases and J by 3 bases, with 11 bases between. The CDR3 DNA reads TGTGCCAGCAGTTACTCCCCAGGGGAACACTATGGCTACACCTTC. This sequence encodes CASSYSPGEHYGYTF.

This sequence joins TRBV7-2 and TRBJ1-2; D is possibly TRBD1 (5 bases). This CDR3 is built from 15 residues. Trimming pared 5 bases from V and 6 bases from J, leaving 19 bases between. The germline gives CDR1 SGHTA, CDR2 FQGNSA. CDR3 nucleotide sequence: TGTGCCAGCAGCCCTGGGGGGTTTCAGATCGATGGCTACACCTTC. It yields the protein CASSPGGFQIDGYTF.

The V and J genes are TRBV29-1 and TRBJ2-7; D may be TRBD2 (7 bases). Germline V gives CDR1 SQVTM, CDR2 ANQGSEA. Between the trimmed V and J ends, which lost 6 bases and 3 bases, there was a span of 15 bases. The CDR3 length is 13 residues. The CDR3 spells CSVGGAHFYEQYF. The CDR3 nucleotides read TGCAGCGTAGGGGGGGCTCACTTCTACGAGCAGTACTTC.

This sequence joins TRBV2 and TRBJ1-1; possibly TRBD1 for D (5 bases). Germline lookup yields CDR1 SNHLY and CDR2 FYNNEI. V was cut by 7 bases and J by 3 bases, with 15 bases left in between. The CDR3 sequence is 14 residues long. The CDR3 loop is CASTEAGPDTEAFF. The CDR3 DNA reads TGTGCCAGCACCGAGGCAGGGCCGGACACTGAAGCTTTCTTT.

The rearrangement uses TRBV7-9 and TRBJ2-7; TRBD2 might be the D (5 bases). The CDR3 extends over 12 amino acids. The germline CDR1 and CDR2 sequences are SEHNR and FQNEAQ (reference sequence). The V end lost 4 bases, the J end lost 4 bases, and 8 bases lay between the germline ends. The DNA of the CDR3 is TGTGCCAGCAGCTCCGGGATTTACGAGCAGTACTTC. It specifies CASSSGIYEQYF.

The chain carries TRBV30 and TRBJ1-1; 8 nucleotides line up with TRBD1. Unmatched junction bases numbered 5, after V lost 7 bases and J lost 4 bases. The germline V gene has CDR1 GTSNPN and CDR2 SVGIG (reference sequence). The CDR3 runs to 12 residues. This chain's CDR3 is CASGTGSTEAFF. The CDR3, as DNA: TGTGCCTCCGGGACAGGTAGCACTGAAGCTTTCTTT.

The rearrangement links TRBV19 to TRBJ1-2; 7 nucleotides align to TRBD1. Trimming took 5 bases from V and 7 from J; bases not matched to a gene: 16. The CDR3 length is 16 residues. Germline CDR1 is LNHDA and CDR2 is SQIVND (reference sequence). The CDR3: CASSPPRQGFAAGYTF. In nucleotides, the CDR3 is TGTGCCAGTAGTCCCCCACGACAGGGATTTGCGGCTGGCTACACCTTC.

V and J are TRBV10-3 and TRBJ1-1; unclear D gene. Deletions cut 7 bases from V and 1 base from J, with 10 bases between. This CDR3 comprises 13 residues. The germline gives CDR1 ENHRY, CDR2 SYGVKD. In nucleotides, the CDR3 is TGTGCCATCAAGACTGGAGGGAACACTGAAGCTTTCTTT. It specifies CAIKTGGNTEAFF.

This clone was found once. The chain combines TRBV27 with TRBJ2-3; 10 bases line up with TRBD2. V shed 6 bases, J shed 14 bases, and the junction held 14 bases outside the gene matches. This CDR3 contains 14 residues. The germline V gene encodes CDR1 MNHEY and CDR2 SMNVEV (reference sequence). CDR3 in amino acids: CASSPVPLAGGGYF. DNA for the CDR3: TGTGCCAGCAGCCCCGTGCCATTAGCGGGAGGCGGGTATTTT.

The chain is built from TRBV7-3 and TRBJ2-3; 10 bases fit TRBD2. Losses at the gene ends were 5 bases for V and 1 base for J; bases not matched to a gene: 3. CDR3 length: 15 residues. The germline CDR1 and CDR2 sequences are SGHTA and FQGTGA. CDR3 bases: TGTGCCAGCAGCCGAGGACTAGCGGGCACAGATACGCAGTATTTT. Protein product: CASSRGLAGTDTQYF.

This clone has more than one count but fewer than ten. The rearrangement joins TRBV3-1 (or the pseudogene TRBV3-2) to TRBJ1-2; 7 bases are a match to TRBD1. V shed 1 base, J shed 4 bases, and the junction held 15 bases outside the gene matches. The CDR3 is made up of 18 amino acids. Germline V gene data show CDR1 as LGHDT and CDR2 as YNNKEL (reference sequence). For the CDR3, the DNA is TGTGCCAGCAGCCAAGCTGTGGGATTAAGGGGGCGTATCTATGGCTACACCTTC. Encoded protein: CASSQAVGLRGRIYGYTF.

The chain recombines TRBV7-2 with TRBJ2-2, with 7 bases matching TRBD2. The trim removed 1 base at V and 4 bases at J, leaving 6 bases unmatched. Per the germline V gene, CDR1 is SGHTA and CDR2 is FQGNSA. This CDR3 is built from 16 residues. The CDR3 DNA reads as TGTGCCAGCAGCTTAGAGAGGTGGGGGGGCACCGGGGAGCTGTTTTTT. Translating gives CASSLERWGGTGELFF.